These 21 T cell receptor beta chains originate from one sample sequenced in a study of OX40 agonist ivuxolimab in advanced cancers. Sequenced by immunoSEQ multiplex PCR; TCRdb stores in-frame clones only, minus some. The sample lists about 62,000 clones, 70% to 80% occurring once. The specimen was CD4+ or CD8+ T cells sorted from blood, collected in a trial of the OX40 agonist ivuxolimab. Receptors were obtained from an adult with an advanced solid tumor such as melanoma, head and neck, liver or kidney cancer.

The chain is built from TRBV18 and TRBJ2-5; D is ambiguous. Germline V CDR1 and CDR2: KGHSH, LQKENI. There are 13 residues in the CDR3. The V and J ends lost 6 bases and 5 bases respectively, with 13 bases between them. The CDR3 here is CASSPPGVETQYF. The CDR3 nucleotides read TGTGCCAGCTCTCCCCCCGGAGTTGAGACCCAGTACTTC.

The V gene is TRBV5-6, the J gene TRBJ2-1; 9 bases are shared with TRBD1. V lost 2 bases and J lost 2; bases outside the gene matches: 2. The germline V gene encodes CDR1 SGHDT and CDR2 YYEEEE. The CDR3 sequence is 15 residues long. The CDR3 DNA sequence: TGTGCCAGCAGCTTATGGACAGGGGCCTACAATGAGCAGTTCTTC. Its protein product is CASSLWTGAYNEQFF.

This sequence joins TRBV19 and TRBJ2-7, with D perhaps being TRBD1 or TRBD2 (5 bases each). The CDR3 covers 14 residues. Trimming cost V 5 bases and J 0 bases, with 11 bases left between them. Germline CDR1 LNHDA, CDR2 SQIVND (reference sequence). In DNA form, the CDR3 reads TGTGCCAGTAGTCCCGGGACCGGCTCCTACGAGCAGTACTTC. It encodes CASSPGTGSYEQYF.

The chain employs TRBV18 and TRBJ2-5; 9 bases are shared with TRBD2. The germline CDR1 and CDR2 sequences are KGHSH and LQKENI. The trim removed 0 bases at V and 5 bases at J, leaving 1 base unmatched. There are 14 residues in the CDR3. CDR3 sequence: CASSPPAGGETQYF. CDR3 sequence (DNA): TGTGCCAGCTCACCACCAGCGGGAGGTGAGACCCAGTACTTC.

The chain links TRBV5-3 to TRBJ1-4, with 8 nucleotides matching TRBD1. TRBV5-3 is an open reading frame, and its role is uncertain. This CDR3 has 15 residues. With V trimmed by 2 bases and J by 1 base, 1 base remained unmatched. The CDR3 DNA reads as TGTGCCAGAAGCTTACAGGGGGGAACTAATGAAAAACTGTTTTTT. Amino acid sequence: CARSLQGGTNEKLFF.

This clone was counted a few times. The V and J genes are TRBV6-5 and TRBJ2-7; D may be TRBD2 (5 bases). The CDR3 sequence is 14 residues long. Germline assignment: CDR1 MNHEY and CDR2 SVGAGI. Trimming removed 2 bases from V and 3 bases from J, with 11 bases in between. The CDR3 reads CASSYGRTFYEQYF. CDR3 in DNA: TGTGCCAGCAGTTACGGGAGAACCTTCTACGAGCAGTACTTC.

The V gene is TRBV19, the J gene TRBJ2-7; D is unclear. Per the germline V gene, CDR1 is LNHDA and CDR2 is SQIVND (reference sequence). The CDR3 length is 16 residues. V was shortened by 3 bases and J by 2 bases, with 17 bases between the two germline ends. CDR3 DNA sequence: TGTGCCAGTAGTATCTCGTCGTCAGCCGTAACCTACGAGCAGTACTTC. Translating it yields CASSISSSAVTYEQYF.

Written as DNA, the CDR3 is TGTGCCAGCAGTTTGGAATGGATAGCTAACTATGGCTACACCTTC. It is translated as CASSLEWIANYGYTF. This sequence joins TRBV28 and TRBJ1-2, with D unclear. The CDR3 length is 15 residues. Germline V gene sequence: CDR1 MDHEN, CDR2 SYDVKM. The V gene lost 3 bases and the J gene lost 0 bases, with 11 bases spanning the gap.

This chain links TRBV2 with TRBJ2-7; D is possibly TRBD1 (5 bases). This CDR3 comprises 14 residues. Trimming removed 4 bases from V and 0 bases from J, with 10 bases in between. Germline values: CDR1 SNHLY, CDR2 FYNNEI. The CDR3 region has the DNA TGTGCCAGCAGTGGGATCAGGGACTCCTACGAGCAGTACTTC. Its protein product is CASSGIRDSYEQYF. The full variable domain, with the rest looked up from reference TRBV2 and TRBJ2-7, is EPEVTQTPSHQVTQMGQEVILRCVPISNHLYFYWYRQILGQKVEFLVSFYNNEISEKSEIFDDQFSVERPDGSNFTLKIRSTKLEDSAMYFCASSGIRDSYEQYFGPGTRLTVT.

The CDR3: CASSISGINQPQHF. CDR3 nucleotides: TGTGCCAGTAGTATTTCAGGGATTAATCAGCCCCAGCATTTT. The rearrangement joins TRBV19 to TRBJ1-5; possible D gene TRBD1, 5 bases. The CDR3 runs to 14 residues. Germline V gives CDR1 LNHDA, CDR2 SQIVND (reference sequence). Trimming took off 3 bases at V and 4 bases at J, with 10 bases between the two ends. The full variable domain, in which reference TRBV19 and TRBJ1-5 provide the parts outside the CDR3, is DGGITQSPKYLFRKEGQNVTLSCEQNLNHDAMYWYRQDPGQGLRLIYYSQIVNDFQKGDIAEGYSVSREKKESFPLTVTSAQKNPTAFYLCASSISGINQPQHFGDGTRLSIL.

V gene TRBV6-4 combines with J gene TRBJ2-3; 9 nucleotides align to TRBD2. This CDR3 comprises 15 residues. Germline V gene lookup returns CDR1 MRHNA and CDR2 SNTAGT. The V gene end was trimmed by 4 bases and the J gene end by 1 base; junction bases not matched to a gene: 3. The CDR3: CASSVVAGGTDTQYF. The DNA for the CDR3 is TGTGCCAGCAGTGTGGTAGCGGGGGGCACAGATACGCAGTATTTT.

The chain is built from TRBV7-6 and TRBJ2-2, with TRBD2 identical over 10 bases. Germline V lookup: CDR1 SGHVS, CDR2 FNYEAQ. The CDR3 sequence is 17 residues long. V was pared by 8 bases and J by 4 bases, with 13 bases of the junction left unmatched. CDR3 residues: CASVVGSLAGPTGELFF. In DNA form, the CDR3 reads TGTGCCAGCGTGGTAGGGTCACTAGCGGGGCCCACCGGGGAGCTGTTTTTT. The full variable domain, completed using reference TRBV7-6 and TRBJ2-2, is GAGVSQSPRYKVTKRGQDVALRCDPISGHVSLYWYRQALGQGPEFLTYFNYEAQQDKSGLPNDRFSAERPEGSISTLTIQRTEQRDSAMYRCASVVGSLAGPTGELFFGEGSRLTVL.

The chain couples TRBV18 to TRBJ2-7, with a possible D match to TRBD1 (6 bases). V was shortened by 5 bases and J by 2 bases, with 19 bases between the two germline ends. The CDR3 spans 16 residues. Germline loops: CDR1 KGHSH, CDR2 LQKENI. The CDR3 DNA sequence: TGTGCCAGCTCATCCACCTCTCCGACAGGCCCCTACGAGCAGTACTTC. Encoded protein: CASSSTSPTGPYEQYF. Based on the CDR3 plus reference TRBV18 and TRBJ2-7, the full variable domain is NAGVMQNPRHLVRRRGQEARLRCSPMKGHSHVYWYRQLPEEGLKFMVYLQKENIIDESGMPKERFSAEFPKEGPSILRIQQVVRGDSAAYFCASSSTSPTGPYEQYFGPGTRLTVT.

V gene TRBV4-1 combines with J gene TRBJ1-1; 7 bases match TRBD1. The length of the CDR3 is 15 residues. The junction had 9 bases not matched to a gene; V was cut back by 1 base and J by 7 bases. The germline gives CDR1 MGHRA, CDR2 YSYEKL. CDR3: CASSQGQGQNIEAFF. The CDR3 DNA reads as TGCGCCAGCAGCCAAGGTCAGGGACAGAATATTGAAGCTTTCTTT.

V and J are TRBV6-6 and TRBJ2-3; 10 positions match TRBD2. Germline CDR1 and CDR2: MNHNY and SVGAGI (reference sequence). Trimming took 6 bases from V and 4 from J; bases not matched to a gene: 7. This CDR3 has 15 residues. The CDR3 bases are TGTGCCAGCAGATGGACTAGCGGCTCGCCAGATACGCAGTATTTT. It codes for CASRWTSGSPDTQYF.

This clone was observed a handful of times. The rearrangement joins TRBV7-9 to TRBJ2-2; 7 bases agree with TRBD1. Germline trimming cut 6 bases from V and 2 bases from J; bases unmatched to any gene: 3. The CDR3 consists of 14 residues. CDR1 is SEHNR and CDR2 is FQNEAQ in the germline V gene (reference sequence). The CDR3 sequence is CASSRDSNTGELFF. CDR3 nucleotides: TGTGCCAGCAGTCGGGACAGCAACACCGGGGAGCTGTTTTTT. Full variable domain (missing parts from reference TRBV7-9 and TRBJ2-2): DTGVSQNPRHKITKRGQNVTFRCDPISEHNRLYWYRQTLGQGPEFLTYFQNEAQLEKSRLLSDRFSAERPKGSFSTLEIQRTEQGDSAMYLCASSRDSNTGELFFGEGSRLTVL.

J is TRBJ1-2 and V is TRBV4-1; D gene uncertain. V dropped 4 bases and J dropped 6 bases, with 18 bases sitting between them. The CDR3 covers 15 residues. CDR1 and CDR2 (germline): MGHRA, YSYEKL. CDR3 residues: CASSPNGYPSDGYTF. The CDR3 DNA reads TGCGCCAGCAGCCCCAATGGATACCCGAGCGATGGCTACACCTTC.

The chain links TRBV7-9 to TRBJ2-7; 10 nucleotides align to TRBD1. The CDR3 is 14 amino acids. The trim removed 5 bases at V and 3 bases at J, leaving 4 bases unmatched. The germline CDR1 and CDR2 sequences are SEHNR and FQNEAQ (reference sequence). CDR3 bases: TGTGCCAGCAGCAAGGACAGGGGGTTCTACGAGCAGTACTTC. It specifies CASSKDRGFYEQYF.

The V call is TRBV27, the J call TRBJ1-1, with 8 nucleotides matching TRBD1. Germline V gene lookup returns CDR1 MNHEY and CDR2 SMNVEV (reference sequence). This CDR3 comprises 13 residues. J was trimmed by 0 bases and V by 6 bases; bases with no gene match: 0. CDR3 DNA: TGTGCCAGCAGGACAGGGGTGAACACTGAAGCTTTCTTT. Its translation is CASRTGVNTEAFF.

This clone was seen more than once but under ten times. For the CDR3, the DNA is TGTGCCAGCAGCGTAGGGGCGTCCCTATACGAGCAGTACTTC. This sequence encodes CASSVGASLYEQYF. This chain uses TRBV9 with TRBJ2-7; D is unresolved. V was trimmed by 0 bases and J by 4 bases, leaving 11 bases between them. This CDR3 is 14 amino acids long. Germline V gene lookup returns CDR1 SGDLS and CDR2 YYNGEE.

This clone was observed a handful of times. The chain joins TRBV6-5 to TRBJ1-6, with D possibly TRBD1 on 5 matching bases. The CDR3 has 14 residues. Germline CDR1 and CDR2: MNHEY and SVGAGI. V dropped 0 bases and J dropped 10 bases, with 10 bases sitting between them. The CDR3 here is CASSYSGGYSPLHF. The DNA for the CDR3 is TGTGCCAGCAGTTACTCTGGGGGTTACTCACCCCTCCACTTT.